Sequencing of this T cell receptor (beta chain) was carried out in a study of radiotherapy plus CTLA-4 blockade in lung cancer. As for the study in general: Disease control reached 30% to 35%, with objective responses in 15% to 20%.

Data came from immunoSEQ multiplex PCR; TCRdb stores just in-frame clones and leaves some out. Here the sample spans some 37,000 clones, around three quarters being singletons. The CDR3 loop spans 14 amino acids. Trimming removed 0 bases at V and 11 bases at J, with 16 bases between. From germline, CDR1 is WSHSY and CDR2 SAAADI. Focal radiation with ipilimumab CTLA-4 blockade was given to patients with chemo-refractory metastatic non-small-cell lung cancer. The sample was peripheral blood, taken from a patient treated with radiotherapy plus ipilimumab. The receptor was isolated from a human donor with non-small cell lung cancer who had stable disease on radiotherapy plus ipilimumab. The rearrangement links TRBV10-2 to TRBJ1-1; D is undetermined. As DNA, the CDR3 is TGCGCCAGCAGTGAGTCGACTTTCGGAGGGTCGGCTTTCTTT. This encodes CASSESTFGGSAFF.